The 21 T cell receptor beta chains reported below all come from one sample, sequenced in a study of cytomegalovirus exposure and HLA in healthy donors. The primer mix had 60 Vbeta and 13 Jbeta primers. Using immunoSEQ multiplex PCR, the repertoire was profiled, and TCRdb retains in-frame clones only, with some absent. The repertoire holds 80,000 to 130,000 clones, with around 80% as singletons. The sequencing input was PBMCs. All receptors derive from a male donor in good health and CMV-seropositive.

The V call is TRBV6-6, the J call TRBJ2-2; the match to TRBD1 covers 9 bases. CDR3 length: 15 amino acids. J gave up 7 bases and V 4 bases, and 7 bases lay outside the gene matches. Germline CDR1 reads MNHNY; CDR2 reads SVGAGI (reference sequence). This CDR3 reads CASSFTGGEIGELFF. The CDR3 DNA sequence: TGTGCCAGCAGTTTTACAGGGGGCGAGATCGGGGAGCTGTTTTTT.

This clone was seen a handful of times. The rearrangement links TRBV4-3 to TRBJ1-1; D is perhaps TRBD1 (5 bases). V shed 0 bases and J shed 5 bases, with 10 bases lying between them. Germline V gene sequence: CDR1 LGHNA, CDR2 YSLEER. This CDR3 spans 14 amino acids. CDR3 DNA: TGCGCCAGCAGCCAAGATAGGGGCAGGACTGAAGCTTTCTTT. Translating gives CASSQDRGRTEAFF.

In this sample, this clone turned up a few times. The chain joins TRBV10-3 to TRBJ1-3; tentative D call: TRBD1 (6 bases). This CDR3 has 16 amino acids. Germline V gene sequence: CDR1 ENHRY, CDR2 SYGVKD. The V end lost 3 bases, the J end lost 1 base, and 13 bases lay between the germline ends. In nucleotides, the CDR3 is TGTGCCATCAGTGATTACGCCAGGGGATCTGGAAACACCATATATTTT. Its translation: CAISDYARGSGNTIYF.

The CDR3 bases are TGTGCCTGGAGTGTGACGGGATTCGGGGAGACCCAGTACTTC. Translated, it gives CAWSVTGFGETQYF. The rearrangement links TRBV30 to TRBJ2-5, with D maybe TRBD2 (5 bases). From germline, CDR1 is GTSNPN and CDR2 SVGIG (reference sequence). The germline V and J ends were trimmed by 0 bases and 5 bases, with 13 bases remaining between them. This CDR3 has 14 residues.

This sequence joins TRBV30 and TRBJ2-5, with 11 bases that match TRBD1. This CDR3 region has 17 residues. CDR1 is GTSNPN and CDR2 is SVGIG in the germline V gene (reference sequence). V lost 1 base, J lost 5 bases, and 12 bases stayed unmatched. CDR3 region: CAWSASTGTGGLETQYF. CDR3 DNA sequence: TGTGCCTGGAGTGCCTCGACCGGGACAGGGGGTCTGGAGACCCAGTACTTC.

This chain links TRBV4-3 with TRBJ1-1; the D gene is possibly TRBD1 (5 bases). The CDR3 is made up of 14 amino acids. The germline CDR1 and CDR2 sequences are LGHNA and YSLEER. Trimming cost V 3 bases and J 0 bases, with 8 bases left between them. CDR3 DNA sequence: TGCGCCAGCAGCCAGGGACTGTTGAACACTGAAGCTTTCTTT. Translating gives CASSQGLLNTEAFF.

This chain uses TRBV11-2 with TRBJ1-1; D unresolved. Germline CDR1 SGHAT, CDR2 FQNNGV. This CDR3 has 18 amino acids. V was shortened by 3 bases and J by 3 bases, with 23 bases between the two germline ends. CDR3 in amino acids: CASSFLGVLIDRDTEAFF. In nucleotides, the CDR3 is TGTGCCAGCAGCTTTCTGGGAGTATTGATCGATCGGGACACTGAAGCTTTCTTT.

The CDR3 loop reads CASSILWEEGHGYTF. Here the CDR3 DNA reads TGTGCCAGTAGTATTTTGTGGGAAGAGGGCCATGGCTACACCTTC. V is TRBV19 and J is TRBJ1-2; D remains ambiguous. The CDR3 sequence is 15 residues long. Germline-derived CDR1 and CDR2 are LNHDA and SQIVND (reference sequence). V lost 3 bases to trimming and J lost 6 bases, with 17 bases between them.

V and J are TRBV28 and TRBJ1-3; 9 positions match TRBD1. J lost 5 bases, V lost 1 base, and 6 bases had no gene match. CDR3 length: 16 amino acids. Germline V gene data show CDR1 as MDHEN and CDR2 as SYDVKM. The CDR3 nucleotides read TGTGCCAGCAGTTTATACAGGGGGCCGCCTAGAAACACCATATATTTT. Protein: CASSLYRGPPRNTIYF. Variable domain in full (rest from reference TRBV28 and TRBJ1-3): DVKVTQSSRYLVKRTGEKVFLECVQDMDHENMFWYRQDPGLGLRLIYFSYDVKMKEKGDIPEGYSVSREKKERFSLILESASTNQTSMYLCASSLYRGPPRNTIYFGEGSWLTVV.

This clone showed up just once. The chain employs TRBV12-5 and TRBJ2-3; a weak D match, TRBD1 (6 bases). Deletions cut 8 bases from V and 0 bases from J, with 12 bases between. Germline V gene lookup returns CDR1 LGHNT and CDR2 FRNRAP. This CDR3 is built from 14 residues. DNA of the CDR3: TGTGCTAGTACAGGGACGGTCAGCACAGATACGCAGTATTTT. Translating it yields CASTGTVSTDTQYF. The full variable domain, completed using reference TRBV12-5 and TRBJ2-3, is DARVTQTPRHKVTEMGQEVTMRCQPILGHNTVFWYRQTMMQGLELLAYFRNRAPLDDSGMPKDRFSAEMPDATLATLKIQPSEPRDSAVYFCASTGTVSTDTQYFGPGTRLTVL.

This clone has only a few counts. The CDR3 DNA reads as TGTGCCAGCAGCTCCCGGACAGGGCGAGACACTGAAGCTTTCTTT. Its translation is CASSSRTGRDTEAFF. This chain links TRBV11-3 with TRBJ1-1; 8 bases align to TRBD1. With V trimmed by 4 bases and J by 3 bases, 7 bases remained unmatched. Germline assignment: CDR1 SGHNT and CDR2 YENEEA. The CDR3 contains 15 residues.

This rearrangement joins TRBV28 to TRBJ1-2, with 8 bases aligning to TRBD1. J gave up 0 bases and V 8 bases, and 2 bases lay outside the gene matches. The CDR3 runs to 13 residues. Germline V CDR1 and CDR2: MDHEN, SYDVKM. Written as DNA, the CDR3 is TGTGCCAGCGGGGACAGGCCTAACTATGGCTACACCTTC. Translation gives CASGDRPNYGYTF.

This clone was seen just once. The rearrangement uses TRBV6-6 and TRBJ2-1, with a possible D match to TRBD2 (5 bases). CDR3 length: 15 amino acids. The V and J ends lost 5 bases and 5 bases respectively, with 16 bases between them. The V gene's germline CDR1 is MNHNY and CDR2 SVGAGI (reference sequence). The CDR3 region has the DNA TGTGCCAGCAGTGATGCTTTGAGGGCCAACAATGAGCAGTTCTTC. It is translated as CASSDALRANNEQFF.

In its sample, this clone was seen a few times. This rearrangement joins TRBV25-1 to TRBJ1-6, with 9 bases matching TRBD1. Trimming took 6 bases from V and 8 from J; bases not matched to a gene: 5. CDR3 length: 14 amino acids. Germline assignment: CDR1 MGHDK and CDR2 SYGVNS. The CDR3 bases are TGTGCCAGCAGCGGGACAGGGAGGGATTCACCCCTCCACTTT. The encoded protein is CASSGTGRDSPLHF.

J is TRBJ2-5 and V is TRBV19; 11 bases agree with TRBD1. CDR3 length equals 15 residues. Germline values: CDR1 LNHDA, CDR2 SQIVND (reference sequence). The junction had 4 bases not matched to a gene; V was cut back by 5 bases and J by 2 bases. The CDR3 bases are TGTGCCAGTAGTTTGGGGGACAGGGGGCAAGAGACCCAGTACTTC. It is translated as CASSLGDRGQETQYF.

This clone was seen only a few times. The V and J genes are TRBV2 and TRBJ2-3; possibly TRBD2 for D (6 bases). Trimming cost V 2 bases and J 1 base, with 10 bases left between them. Germline CDR1 and CDR2: SNHLY and FYNNEI. This CDR3 spans 15 amino acids. This CDR3 reads CASSERDLGTDTQYF. CDR3 nucleotides: TGTGCCAGCAGTGAAAGGGACTTAGGCACAGATACGCAGTATTTT.

V usage is TRBV4-3 and J usage is TRBJ2-1; D gene unclear. Germline CDR1 LGHNA, CDR2 YSLEER. CDR3 size: 13 residues. Trimming pared 6 bases from V and 3 bases from J, leaving 9 bases between. The CDR3: CASSPTGYNEQFF. CDR3 nucleotides: TGCGCCAGCAGTCCCACGGGCTACAATGAGCAGTTCTTC.

CDR3 amino acids: CASSQEPNRAHEQYF. As DNA, the CDR3 is TGCGCCAGCAGCCAAGAACCAAACAGGGCCCACGAGCAGTACTTC. The chain has TRBV4-3 and TRBJ2-7; weak D call: TRBD1 (6 bases). Per germline, CDR1 LGHNA and CDR2 YSLEER. The CDR3 length is 15 residues. Trimming took 0 bases from V and 5 from J, leaving 14 bases between them.

V and J are TRBV5-6 and TRBJ2-5; 12 positions match TRBD2. Germline V lookup: CDR1 SGHDT, CDR2 YYEEEE. The CDR3 sequence is 16 residues long. V was clipped by 0 bases and J by 5 bases; unmatched bases: 5. This CDR3 reads CASSLGLAGVEETQYF. The DNA for the CDR3 is TGTGCCAGCAGCTTGGGACTAGCGGGGGTTGAGGAGACCCAGTACTTC. Drawing the rest from reference TRBV5-6 and TRBJ2-5, the complete variable domain is DAGVTQSPTHLIKTRGQQVTLRCSPKSGHDTVSWYQQALGQGPQFIFQYYEEEERQRGNFPDRFSGHQFPNYSSELNVNALLLGDSALYLCASSLGLAGVEETQYFGPGTRLLVL.

The J gene is TRBJ2-7, the V gene TRBV5-1, with D possibly being TRBD1 (6 bases). This CDR3 region has 14 residues. Between the trimmed V and J ends, which lost 4 bases and 5 bases, there was a span of 16 bases. Germline values: CDR1 SGHRS, CDR2 YFSETQ. The CDR3 region has the DNA TGCGCCAGCAGCCGACAGGTCCAAGGTGACGAGCAGTACTTC. Residues: CASSRQVQGDEQYF.

The chain couples TRBV6-5 to TRBJ2-4; 7 bases fit TRBD1. The CDR3 extends over 13 amino acids. Unmatched junction bases numbered 9, after V lost 8 bases and J lost 8 bases. Germline CDR1 MNHEY, CDR2 SVGAGI. CDR3 residues: CASRPQGQDIQYF. The CDR3, as DNA: TGTGCCAGCCGTCCACAGGGGCAAGACATTCAGTACTTC.